This paragraph reports one T cell receptor beta chain. What it recognizes is unknown. This sample is part of a study of cytomegalovirus exposure and HLA in healthy donors. Broader study findings: Immune exposure information available was restricted to CMV serostatus. Based on reports, TCR beta sequences accurately predicted HLA-A and HLA-B alleles for most subjects. TCR beta chain V- and J-gene trimming was linked, in a later analysis, to a missense variant in DCLRE1C.

With 60 Vbeta and 13 Jbeta primers, the PCR was carried out. Measured with immunoSEQ multiplex PCR; TCRdb has only the in-frame clones, and not every one. In all, the sample yields under 50,000 clones. Germline CDR1 LNHDA, CDR2 SQIVND (reference sequence). The CDR3 loop spans 14 amino acids. The ends lost 5 bases at V and 10 bases at J; junction bases unmatched: 11. The sample taken for sequencing was PBMCs. The receptor comes from a male donor in good health and CMV-seronegative. The chain joins TRBV19 to TRBJ1-2; 9 bases agree with TRBD1. The DNA for the CDR3 is TGTGCCAGTAGTCCTGGACAGGGGATGGATGCCTACACCTTC. Amino acids: CASSPGQGMDAYTF. The entire variable domain, with the rest obtained from reference TRBV19 and TRBJ1-2, is as follows: DGGITQSPKYLFRKEGQNVTLSCEQNLNHDAMYWYRQDPGQGLRLIYYSQIVNDFQKGDIAEGYSVSREKKESFPLTVTSAQKNPTAFYLCASSPGQGMDAYTFGSGTRLTVV.